Listed below are T cell receptor beta chains from one sample, sequenced in a study of Graves' ophthalmopathy and Graves' hyperthyroidism. TCRdb re-derived calls from the multiplex PCR reads in MiXCR, one entry per CDR3 protein. Of under 400,000 distinct CDR3 sequences listed, about a sixth are singletons. Sequencing used peripheral blood. These TCRs come from an adult man with Graves' ophthalmopathy. The CDR3 runs from the conserved cysteine through the conserved F or W. D genes are given only for firm matches. Some rows have no size entry. The others give once, few or many, or a class for an expanded clone.

V gene: TRBV5-1
J gene: TRBJ2-5
D gene: TRBD1
CDR3 length: 16
clone size: .
CDR3 DNA: TGCGCCAGCAGCTGGGGGACAGGGGTTAGGATGGAGACCCAGTACTTC
CDR3 protein: CASSWGTGVRMETQYF

V gene: TRBV6-1
J gene: TRBJ1-2
D gene: .
CDR3 length: 12
clone size: many
CDR3 DNA: TGTGCCAGCAGTGAAGCGATAGGGAGCTACACCTTC
CDR3 protein: CASSEAIGSYTF

V gene: TRBV30
J gene: TRBJ2-7
D gene: .
CDR3 length: 14
clone size: many
CDR3 DNA: TGTGCCTGGGATGATCAGGGAAAGCGCTACGAGCAGTACTTC
CDR3 protein: CAWDDQGKRYEQYF

V gene: TRBV6-5
J gene: TRBJ2-5
D gene: TRBD1
CDR3 length: 15
clone size: .
CDR3 DNA: TGTGCCAGCAGTTACTCCTGGACAGGCCGAGACGCCCAGTACTTC
CDR3 protein: CASSYSWTGRDAQYF

V gene: TRBV11-2
J gene: TRBJ2-5
D gene: TRBD2
CDR3 length: 15
clone size: many
CDR3 DNA: TGTGCCAGCAGCTTCCCGTGGGGGGGGGTAGAGACCCAGTACTTC
CDR3 protein: CASSFPWGGVETQYF

V gene: TRBV28
J gene: TRBJ2-5
D gene: .
CDR3 length: 12
clone size: .
CDR3 DNA: TGTGCCAGCACTGACAGAGTGGAGACCCAGTACTTC
CDR3 protein: CASTDRVETQYF

V gene: TRBV6-1
J gene: TRBJ2-7
D gene: TRBD1
CDR3 length: 14
clone size: many
CDR3 DNA: TGTGCCAGCAGTCCCCGGGACAGAACCTACGAGCAGTACTTC
CDR3 protein: CASSPRDRTYEQYF

V gene: TRBV18
J gene: TRBJ2-7
D gene: TRBD1
CDR3 length: 13
clone size: many
CDR3 DNA: TGTGCCAGCTCACCGCTGACAGGGCTCGAGCAGTACTTC
CDR3 protein: CASSPLTGLEQYF

V gene: TRBV30
J gene: TRBJ2-5
D gene: .
CDR3 length: 15
clone size: many
CDR3 DNA: TGTGCCTGGAGTGTATTCGAAAGTTACGTCGAGACCCAGTACTTC
CDR3 protein: CAWSVFESYVETQYF

V gene: TRBV6-5
J gene: TRBJ1-2
D gene: .
CDR3 length: 13
clone size: many
CDR3 DNA: TGTGCCAGCAGCGGCGGCAGGGATGATGGCTACACCTTC
CDR3 protein: CASSGGRDDGYTF

V gene: TRBV30
J gene: TRBJ1-6
D gene: .
CDR3 length: 18
clone size: many
CDR3 DNA: TGTGCCTGGAGGGAAGGGTCCCTGACGGCTCTGTATAATTCACCCCTCCACTTT
CDR3 protein: CAWREGSLTALYNSPLHF

V gene: TRBV6-5
J gene: TRBJ1-2
D gene: .
CDR3 length: 16
clone size: many
CDR3 DNA: TGTGCCAGCAGTTACTTAAGTCGTCGGGGTGGCTATGGCTACACCTTC
CDR3 protein: CASSYLSRRGGYGYTF

V gene: TRBV11-2
J gene: TRBJ2-5
D gene: TRBD2
CDR3 length: 19
clone size: many
CDR3 DNA: TGTGCCAGCAGCTTGTATGCCCCACGCGGGGGGCTTTACCAAGAGACCCAGTACTTC
CDR3 protein: CASSLYAPRGGLYQETQYF

V gene: TRBV30
J gene: TRBJ2-7
D gene: .
CDR3 length: 12
clone size: many
CDR3 DNA: TGTGCCTGGAGTCGACAGCCCTACGAGCAGTACTTC
CDR3 protein: CAWSRQPYEQYF

V gene: TRBV19
J gene: TRBJ2-6
D gene: TRBD2
CDR3 length: 16
clone size: many
CDR3 DNA: TGTGCCAGCGCAGAAGCGGGAGCTGGTGGGGCCAACGTCCTGACTTTC
CDR3 protein: CASAEAGAGGANVLTF

V gene: TRBV11-1
J gene: TRBJ1-1
D gene: .
CDR3 length: 14
clone size: .
CDR3 DNA: TGTGCCAGCAGCCGACAGCTTTTAAACACTGAAGCTTTCTTT
CDR3 protein: CASSRQLLNTEAFF

V gene: TRBV6-5
J gene: TRBJ1-6
D gene: .
CDR3 length: 16
clone size: .
CDR3 DNA: TGTGCCAGCAGTTACATCACGAGGGCTTATAATTCACCCCTCCACTTT
CDR3 protein: CASSYITRAYNSPLHF

V gene: TRBV30
J gene: TRBJ1-1
D gene: .
CDR3 length: 13
clone size: many
CDR3 DNA: TGTGCCTGGAGCGGGCTTTGGGGCACTGAAGCTTTCTTT
CDR3 protein: CAWSGLWGTEAFF

V gene: TRBV6-1
J gene: TRBJ1-2
D gene: .
CDR3 length: 14
clone size: .
CDR3 DNA: TGTGCCAGCAGTAAGAGCTACAAAGGCTATGGCTACACCTTC
CDR3 protein: CASSKSYKGYGYTF

V gene: TRBV10-3
J gene: TRBJ2-5
D gene: .
CDR3 length: 15
clone size: many
CDR3 DNA: TGTGCCATCAGTGCCTCTTCGGGCCATTTAGAGACCCAGTACTTC
CDR3 protein: CAISASSGHLETQYF

V gene: TRBV7-9
J gene: TRBJ1-1
D gene: TRBD1
CDR3 length: 15
clone size: many
CDR3 DNA: TGTGCCAGCAGCTTAGCGGGGACAGTCGTCACTGAAGCTTTCTTT
CDR3 protein: CASSLAGTVVTEAFF

V gene: TRBV24-1
J gene: TRBJ2-5
D gene: TRBD2
CDR3 length: 17
clone size: .
CDR3 DNA: TGTGCCACCAGTGATCCTGGGACTAGCGGTACACAAGAGACCCAGTACTTC
CDR3 protein: CATSDPGTSGTQETQYF

V gene: TRBV7-2
J gene: TRBJ1-2
D gene: TRBD1
CDR3 length: 15
clone size: few
CDR3 DNA: TGTGCCAGCAGTTCACCTCTCGGACAGGGCGCTGGCTACACCTTC
CDR3 protein: CASSSPLGQGAGYTF

V gene: TRBV12-3/TRBV12-4
J gene: TRBJ1-2
D gene: .
CDR3 length: 13
clone size: many
CDR3 DNA: TGTGCCAGCAGTCCAGGGGACCTTTATGGCTACACCTTC
CDR3 protein: CASSPGDLYGYTF

V gene: TRBV29-1
J gene: TRBJ1-1
D gene: TRBD1
CDR3 length: 13
clone size: many
CDR3 DNA: TGCAGCACCGGGGACAGGGCTAACACTGAAGCTTTCTTT
CDR3 protein: CSTGDRANTEAFF

V gene: TRBV5-1
J gene: TRBJ1-2
D gene: .
CDR3 length: 16
clone size: many
CDR3 DNA: TGCGCCAGCAGCAACACCCCCGGGCAGGGACACGATGGCTACACCTTC
CDR3 protein: CASSNTPGQGHDGYTF

V gene: TRBV7-2
J gene: TRBJ1-1
D gene: .
CDR3 length: 13
clone size: .
CDR3 DNA: TGTGCCAGCAGCCCATACAGTACCACTGAAGCTTTCTTT
CDR3 protein: CASSPYSTTEAFF

V gene: TRBV5-1
J gene: TRBJ2-7
D gene: TRBD2
CDR3 length: 15
clone size: many
CDR3 DNA: TGCGCCAGCAGCTCCCGCGGGGGGGACACCTACGAGCAGTACTTC
CDR3 protein: CASSSRGGDTYEQYF

V gene: TRBV18
J gene: TRBJ1-2
D gene: TRBD1
CDR3 length: 15
clone size: few
CDR3 DNA: TGTGCCAGCTCGCCTTCGAGGACAGGGGACTATGGCTACACCTTC
CDR3 protein: CASSPSRTGDYGYTF

V gene: TRBV7-9
J gene: TRBJ2-7
D gene: .
CDR3 length: 13
clone size: many
CDR3 DNA: TGTGCCAGCAGCTTAGAGGTAGCCTACGAGCAGTACTTC
CDR3 protein: CASSLEVAYEQYF

V gene: TRBV12-3/TRBV12-4
J gene: TRBJ2-7
D gene: TRBD2
CDR3 length: 15
clone size: medium-sized
CDR3 DNA: TGTGCCAGCACCATTAGCGGGAGGGCCGGGTACGAGCAGTACTTC
CDR3 protein: CASTISGRAGYEQYF

V gene: TRBV20-1
J gene: TRBJ2-4
D gene: .
CDR3 length: 14
clone size: many
CDR3 DNA: TGCAGTGCTAGAGTTTGGGGGAGCGGGAACATTCAGTACTTC
CDR3 protein: CSARVWGSGNIQYF

V gene: TRBV6-5
J gene: TRBJ1-1
D gene: .
CDR3 length: 13
clone size: .
CDR3 DNA: TGTGCCAGCAGTTACAAGAAGAACACTGAAGCTTTCTTT
CDR3 protein: CASSYKKNTEAFF

V gene: TRBV7-3
J gene: TRBJ2-2
D gene: TRBD2
CDR3 length: 15
clone size: many
CDR3 DNA: TGTGCCAGCCGAAATTTAGCGGGGAACACCGGGGAGCTGTTTTTT
CDR3 protein: CASRNLAGNTGELFF

V gene: TRBV20-1
J gene: TRBJ1-1
D gene: .
CDR3 length: 14
clone size: many
CDR3 DNA: TGCAGTGCTAGAGATCCGGGGTCGGACACTGAAGCTTTCTTT
CDR3 protein: CSARDPGSDTEAFF

V gene: TRBV14
J gene: TRBJ1-2
D gene: .
CDR3 length: 14
clone size: many
CDR3 DNA: TGTGCCAGCAGCCAAGATACCAGGCCCTATGGCTACACCTTC
CDR3 protein: CASSQDTRPYGYTF

V gene: TRBV20-1
J gene: TRBJ2-7
D gene: .
CDR3 length: 13
clone size: many
CDR3 DNA: TGCAGTGCTAGAGATCCCCTGACGTACGAGCAGTACTTC
CDR3 protein: CSARDPLTYEQYF

V gene: TRBV3-1
J gene: TRBJ1-5
D gene: .
CDR3 length: 13
clone size: .
CDR3 DNA: TGTGCCAGCAGCCAACAGGGTGGGCAGCCCCAGCCTTTT
CDR3 protein: CASSQQGGQPQPF

V gene: TRBV30
J gene: TRBJ2-7
D gene: .
CDR3 length: 12
clone size: many
CDR3 DNA: TGTGCCTGGAACAAAGGGCGGCTCGAGCAGTACTTC
CDR3 protein: CAWNKGRLEQYF

V gene: TRBV19
J gene: TRBJ1-2
D gene: .
CDR3 length: 13
clone size: once
CDR3 DNA: TGTGCCAGTAGTATCCCCGGGAACTATGGCTACACCTTC
CDR3 protein: CASSIPGNYGYTF

V gene: TRBV6-5
J gene: TRBJ1-3
D gene: .
CDR3 length: 16
clone size: many
CDR3 DNA: TGTGCCAGCAGCCGCCATGACGGGGTCTCTGGAAACACCATATATTTT
CDR3 protein: CASSRHDGVSGNTIYF

V gene: TRBV27
J gene: TRBJ2-2
D gene: .
CDR3 length: 16
clone size: many
CDR3 DNA: TGTGCCAGCAGTTTTTGGGACCGGGAAGGAACCGGGGAGCTGTTTTTT
CDR3 protein: CASSFWDREGTGELFF

V gene: TRBV6-2/TRBV6-3
J gene: TRBJ1-1
D gene: .
CDR3 length: 14
clone size: many
CDR3 DNA: TGTGCCAGCATCGCCCTCAGAAAGAACACTGAAGCTTTCTTT
CDR3 protein: CASIALRKNTEAFF